Below are 7 T cell receptor beta chains sequenced from a single sample in a study of T cells in Graves' hyperthyroidism and ophthalmopathy. Researchers took RNA transcripts and amplified the TCR beta CDR3 regions from them. TCR CDR3 underwent first-round RT-PCR with the HTBI primer set. TCRdb ran MiXCR on the multiplex PCR reads and lists one entry per CDR3 protein. The sample contains roughly 510,000 distinct CDR3 sequences, about a fifth of which appear only once. Specimen: blood. The origin of the receptors is a man in his late teens or twenties with Graves' hyperthyroidism.

This clonotype was detected ten times or more. The chain uses TRBV2 and TRBJ1-5, with D maybe TRBD1 (6 bases). Trimming took off 6 bases at V and 4 bases at J, with 16 bases between the two ends. The germline V gene encodes CDR1 SNHLY and CDR2 FYNNEI. This CDR3 contains 15 residues. The CDR3 DNA is TGTGCCAGCAGGAGGTTACAGGGTGCTAATCAGCCCCAGCATTTT. This encodes CASRRLQGANQPQHF.

This clonotype was detected ten times or more. The CDR3 protein is CATSRDQARGWRDYGYTF. For the CDR3, the DNA is TGTGCCACCAGCAGAGATCAAGCGAGGGGTTGGCGTGACTATGGCTACACCTTC. This rearrangement joins TRBV15 to TRBJ1-2; a possible D gene is TRBD1 (5 bases). Trimming stripped 0 bases from V and 3 bases from J, with 20 bases between. The CDR3 extends over 18 amino acids. Germline V CDR1 and CDR2: LNHNV, YYDKDF (reference sequence). The entire variable domain, with the rest obtained from reference TRBV15 and TRBJ1-2, is as follows: DAMVIQNPRYQVTQFGKPVTLSCSQTLNHNVMYWYQQKSSQAPKLLFHYYDKDFNNEADTPDNFQSRRPNTSFCFLDIRSPGLGDTAMYLCATSRDQARGWRDYGYTFGSGTRLTVV.

In this sample, this clonotype turned up many times. The J gene is TRBJ2-7, the V gene TRBV27, with 7 bases aligning to TRBD2. Germline V gives CDR1 MNHEY, CDR2 SMNVEV (reference sequence). With V trimmed by 4 bases and J by 0 bases, 6 bases remained unmatched. CDR3 length: 15 amino acids. CDR3 in DNA: TGTGCCAGCAGTTCTTTTGGCGGGGGCTCCTACGAGCAGTACTTC. The encoded protein is CASSSFGGGSYEQYF.

This clonotype came up many times. The V and J genes are TRBV12-3 or TRBV12-4 and TRBJ1-2, with D possibly matching TRBD1 (6 bases). Trimming shortened V by 3 bases and J by 7 bases, and 15 bases separated the two germline ends. This CDR3 region has 14 residues. CDR3 DNA sequence: TGTGCCAGCAGTTTGGCCTACAGGGTGGCTGGCTACACCTTC. Protein product: CASSLAYRVAGYTF.

This chain joins TRBV19 and TRBJ1-5; D gene uncertain. The CDR3 sequence is 14 residues long. V was shortened by 3 bases and J by 6 bases, with 12 bases between the two germline ends. Germline CDR1 and CDR2: LNHDA and SQIVND (reference sequence). The CDR3 reads CASSIQDPGQPQHF. CDR3 DNA: TGTGCCAGTAGTATCCAGGACCCTGGTCAGCCCCAGCATTTT.

The rearrangement joins TRBV20-1 to TRBJ1-5; the D gene is possibly TRBD1 (5 bases). Germline-derived CDR1 and CDR2 are DFQATT and SNEGSKA (reference sequence). The CDR3 has 14 amino acids. Between the trimmed V and J ends, which lost 0 bases and 5 bases, there was a span of 11 bases. The CDR3 sequence is CSARDIAGDQPQHF. In nucleotides, the CDR3 is TGCAGTGCTAGAGATATTGCGGGGGATCAGCCCCAGCATTTT.

Many counts were recorded for this clonotype. With a much larger clone just one base away, this may be a read error. The chain carries TRBV6-2 or TRBV6-3 and TRBJ2-7; D may be TRBD2 (6 bases). Germline lookup yields CDR1 MNHEY and CDR2 SVGEGT. With 4 bases removed from V and 3 bases from J, the gap between germline ends came to 10 bases. This CDR3 has 13 amino acids. The CDR3 is CASSWDGGYEQYF. The CDR3 DNA is TGTGCCAGCAGTTGGGACGGGGGCTACGAGCAGTACTTC.